This T cell receptor beta chain was documented in a study of regulatory T cells in long-lasting Graves disease. Investigators prepared the TCR beta libraries by applying iRepertoire HTBI primers and Arm-PCR of CDR3 regions. TCRdb analysed the multiplex PCR reads with MiXCR anew, one entry per CDR3 protein. The table records around 420,000 distinct CDR3 sequences, approximately 15% of them present only once. Time point: newly diagnosed GD, antithyroid drugs for less than 3 months. The TCR library was made from RNA extracted from PBMCs. Graves' disease diagnosis used American Thyroid Association guidelines. The germline V and J ends were trimmed by 5 bases and 1 base, with 11 bases remaining between them. The CDR3 spans 13 residues. Germline V gene data show CDR1 as SQVTM and CDR2 as ANQGSEA. The same sample was also studied in work on T cells in Graves' hyperthyroidism and ophthalmopathy. Per that study: Graves' hyperthyroidism showing no ophthalmopathy progression within 18 months was considered stable. Most thyroid clonotypes expanded above 0.001 appeared in blood too. Patients with ophthalmopathy were separated from those with stable hyperthyroidism by a 13 V-J model.

The clonotype was recovered from a woman aged 40 to 49 with Graves disease. V usage is TRBV29-1 and J usage is TRBJ1-1; D gene uncertain. This sample comprised peripheral blood mononuclear cells (PBMCs), obtained at new diagnosis, from a patient treated with antithyroid drugs. For the CDR3, the DNA is TGCAGCGTTCAACGGATAGAGAACACTGAAGCTTTCTTT. Translated: CSVQRIENTEAFF.